These 10 T cell receptor beta chains originate from one sample sequenced in a study of blood T cell repertoires in COVID-19. The repertoire was sequenced with immunoSEQ multiplex PCR; TCRdb's copy has only in-frame clones and lacks some. Among some 300,000 clones, around 90% were seen once, and the ten largest hold 2% to 2.5%. What was sequenced was PBMCs or T cells enriched from blood (not recorded which). The origin of the receptors is a woman between 55 and 75 years old in a cohort exposed to, infected with or recovered from COVID-19 (not recorded which).

This clone showed up just once. The chain combines TRBV30 with TRBJ1-4; D not certain. Trimming removed 4 bases at V and 4 bases at J, with 10 bases between. The CDR3 contains 13 residues. CDR1 and CDR2 from the germline V gene are GTSNPN and SVGIG (reference sequence). For the CDR3, the DNA is TGTGCCTGGACCTGGGAGTATAATGAAAAACTGTTTTTT. Translated, it gives CAWTWEYNEKLFF.

The chain carries TRBV2 and TRBJ2-7, with TRBD2 matching over 12 bases. The germline V gene encodes CDR1 SNHLY and CDR2 FYNNEI. The CDR3 extends over 14 amino acids. J gave up 1 base and V 7 bases, and 2 bases lay outside the gene matches. DNA of the CDR3: TGTGCCAGCAAGACTAGCGGGAGTTCCTACGAGCAGTACTTC. This translates into CASKTSGSSYEQYF.

The sample holds one count of this clone. The V gene is TRBV28, the J gene TRBJ1-5, with D perhaps matching TRBD1 (5 bases). Trimming removed 11 bases at V and 2 bases at J, with 13 bases between. CDR1 is MDHEN, CDR2 SYDVKM, per germline. The CDR3 has 13 amino acids. This CDR3 reads CAASRDRNQPQHF. CDR3 nucleotides: TGTGCCGCCTCCAGGGATCGCAATCAGCCCCAGCATTTT.

This clone has only one observation. CDR3 bases: TGTGCCAGCAGCCAAGATCCCACAGGTAGCGGGCTCTCCTACGAGCAGTACTTC. The encoded protein is CASSQDPTGSGLSYEQYF. The chain uses TRBV3-1 (or the pseudogene TRBV3-2) and TRBJ2-7, with TRBD2 matching over 7 bases. This CDR3 region has 18 residues. Germline assignment: CDR1 LGHDT and CDR2 YNNKEL (reference sequence). The junction had 11 bases not matched to a gene; V was cut back by 0 bases and J by 0 bases.

The genes are TRBV18 and TRBJ2-5; TRBD2 is a possible D gene (5 bases). V lost 1 base and J 5 bases, leaving 11 bases between the germline ends. CDR1 KGHSH and CDR2 LQKENI come from the germline V gene. CDR3 length: 14 amino acids. Written as DNA, the CDR3 is TGTGCCAGCTCACCACTGGACTCTCGCGAGACCCAGTACTTC. This codes for CASSPLDSRETQYF. The whole variable domain, filled in from reference TRBV18 and TRBJ2-5, reads NAGVMQNPRHLVRRRGQEARLRCSPMKGHSHVYWYRQLPEEGLKFMVYLQKENIIDESGMPKERFSAEFPKEGPSILRIQQVVRGDSAAYFCASSPLDSRETQYFGPGTRLLVL.

This chain joins TRBV2 and TRBJ2-7; 10 nucleotides align to TRBD1. Germline CDR1 SNHLY, CDR2 FYNNEI. The CDR3 is 14 amino acids. V was clipped by 6 bases and J by 2 bases; unmatched bases: 4. CDR3 nucleotide sequence: TGTGCCAGCAGCCTTGGACAGGGGGCCTACGAGCAGTACTTC. Translated: CASSLGQGAYEQYF.

The chain links TRBV7-9 to TRBJ2-5, with a weak D call TRBD1 (5 bases). Trimming removed 4 bases from V and 10 bases from J, with 13 bases in between. Germline V gene sequence: CDR1 SEHNR, CDR2 FQNEAQ (reference sequence). CDR3 size: 12 residues. CDR3 coding DNA: TGTGCCAGCAGCTCTAACTGGGGCGACCAGTACTTC. It translates to CASSSNWGDQYF.

In this sample, this clone turned up a few times. V gene TRBV15 combines with J gene TRBJ2-1; D might be TRBD2 (6 bases). The CDR3 consists of 14 residues. Trimming cost V 1 base and J 9 bases, with 13 bases left between them. Looked up from germline, CDR1 is LNHNV and CDR2 is YYDKDF (reference sequence). Here the CDR3 DNA reads TGTGCCACCAGCAGAGGGGGGGACGGGCGTGAGCAGTTCTTC. It translates to CATSRGGDGREQFF.

Comment on this clone: It is unclear where the CDR3 begins or ends on the DNA, so no DNA is shown, and the CDR3 is as TCRdb lists it. The chain is built from TRBV12-3 or TRBV12-4 and TRBJ1-5. The CDR3 length is 13 residues, termini included. CDR3 residues: CASSSSSNQPQHF.

The chain recombines TRBV21-1 with TRBJ2-6; the D call in the table, TRBD2, was not verified against the DNA. TRBV21-1 is described as a pseudogene. CDR3 length equals 17 residues. The CDR3 loop is CASNPPESSRGANVLTF. For the CDR3, the DNA is TGTGCCAGCAATCCCCCGGAGAGTAGTCGTGGGGCCAACGTCCTGACTTTC.